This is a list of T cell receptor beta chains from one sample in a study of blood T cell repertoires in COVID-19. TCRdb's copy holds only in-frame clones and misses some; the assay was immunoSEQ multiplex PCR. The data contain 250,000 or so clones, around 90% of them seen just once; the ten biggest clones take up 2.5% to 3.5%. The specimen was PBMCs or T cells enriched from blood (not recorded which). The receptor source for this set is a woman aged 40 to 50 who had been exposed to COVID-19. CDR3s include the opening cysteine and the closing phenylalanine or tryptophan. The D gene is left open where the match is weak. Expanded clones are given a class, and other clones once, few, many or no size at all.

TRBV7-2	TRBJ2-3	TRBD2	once	TGTGCCAGCAGCTTAGGGGAGGGGACTAGTGCGCAGTATTTT	CASSLGEGTSAQYF
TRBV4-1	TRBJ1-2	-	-	TGCGCCAGCAGCCAGGGGGCCTATGGCTACACCTTC	CASSQGAYGYTF
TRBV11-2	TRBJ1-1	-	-	TGTGCCAGCAGACCAACCCGACAGCGAATGAACACTGAAGCTTTCTTT	CASRPTRQRMNTEAFF
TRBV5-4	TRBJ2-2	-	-	TGTGCCAGCAGCTTAGCACAGGGGGGGAGACTGGCTTCGTTT	CASSLAQGGRLASF
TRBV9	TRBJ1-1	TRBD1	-	TGTGCCAGCAGCCTTGGACAGGGGTCTCGGCGGGGCGTGGATAACACTGAAGCTTTCTTT	CASSLGQGSRRGVDNTEAFF
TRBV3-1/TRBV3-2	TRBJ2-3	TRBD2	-	TGTGCCAGCAAAGGGACTAGCGGGGTGGAGTATTTT	CASKGTSGVEYF
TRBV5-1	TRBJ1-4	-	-	TGCGCCAGCAGCGCTTACACCCCTAATGAAAAACTGTTTTTT	CASSAYTPNEKLFF
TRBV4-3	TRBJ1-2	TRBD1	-	TGCGCCAGCAGCCAAGAGTTAAGACAGGGCGTTAACACCTTC	CASSQELRQGVNTF
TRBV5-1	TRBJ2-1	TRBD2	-	TGCGCCAGCAGCTTGGTCAGTAGCGGGGGGGCGAATGAGCAGTTCTTC	CASSLVSSGGANEQFF
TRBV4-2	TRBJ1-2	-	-	TGTGCCAGCAGCCAAGATGATGGGGGGGGGAGAGGCTACACCTTC	CASSQDDGGGRGYTF
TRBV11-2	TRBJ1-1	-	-	TGTGCCAGCAGCTTAGATTTATCAGGGGATGAAGCTTTCTTT	CASSLDLSGDEAFF
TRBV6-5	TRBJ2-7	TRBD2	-	TGTGCCAGCAACAGACTAGCGGGGACATCCTACGAGCAGTACTTC	CASNRLAGTSYEQYF
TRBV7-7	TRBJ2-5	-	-	TGTGCCAGCAGCTTAGGGCCGGGAAACCAAGAGACCCAGTACTTC	CASSLGPGNQETQYF
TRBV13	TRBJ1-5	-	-	TGTGCCAGCAGCTCCCGACAGGAAACCAATCAGCCCCAGCATTTT	CASSSRQETNQPQHF
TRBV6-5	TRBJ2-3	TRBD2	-	TGTGCCAGCAAGGCGGGCGGGGGTCAAGATACGCAGTATTTT	CASKAGGGQDTQYF
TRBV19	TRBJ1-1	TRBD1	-	TGTGCCAGTAGTCTCTCCCACCGACAGGGAGGGAACACTGAAGCTTTCTTT	CASSLSHRQGGNTEAFF
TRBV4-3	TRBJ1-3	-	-	TGCGCCAGCAGCCAAGGTTTATCGGGGCAGGGGCGAAACACCATATATTTT	CASSQGLSGQGRNTIYF
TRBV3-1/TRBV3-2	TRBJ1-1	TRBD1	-	TGTGCCAGCAGCCAGACAGGGGAAGCTTTCTTT	CASSQTGEAFF
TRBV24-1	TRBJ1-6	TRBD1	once	TGTGCCACCAGTGGGGGGACAGGTCCTAATTCACCCCTCCACTTT	CATSGGTGPNSPLHF
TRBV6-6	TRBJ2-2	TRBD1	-	TGTGCCAGCAGACCTGGGACAGGGGGCACCGGGGAGCTGTTTTTT	CASRPGTGGTGELFF
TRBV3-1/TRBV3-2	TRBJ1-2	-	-	TGTGCCAGCAGCCAAGTTGGGGGGTGGGCTAACTATGGCTACACCTTC	CASSQVGGWANYGYTF
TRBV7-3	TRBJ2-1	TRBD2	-	TGTGCCAGCAGCTCGATTAGCGGGAGGGGGAGCAATGAGCAGTTCTTC	CASSSISGRGSNEQFF
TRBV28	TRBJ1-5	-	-	TGTGCCAGCAGTTTTATTGGGGCCGCGCCAAATCAGCCCCAGCATTTT	CASSFIGAAPNQPQHF
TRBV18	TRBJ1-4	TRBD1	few	TGTGCCAGCTCACCTGGACAGGAATTTAATGAAAAACTGTTTTTT	CASSPGQEFNEKLFF
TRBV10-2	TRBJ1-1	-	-	TGCGCCAGCAGCGGGACAACGAACACTGAAGCTTTCTTT	CASSGTTNTEAFF
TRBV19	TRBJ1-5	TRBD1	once	TGTGCCAGTAGTGTGGACAGGGGCGGAGGACAGCCCCAGCATTTT	CASSVDRGGGQPQHF
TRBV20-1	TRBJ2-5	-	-	TGCAGTGCTACTCGCCAAGAGACCCAGTACTTC	CSATRQETQYF
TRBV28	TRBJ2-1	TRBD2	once	TGTGCCAGCAGTCTATTTTACGCGGGAGGTACGTACAATGAGCAGTTCTTC	CASSLFYAGGTYNEQFF
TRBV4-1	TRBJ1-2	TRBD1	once	TGCGCCAGCAGCCAAGAGACCGGGACAGGGGTCTATGGCTACACCTTC	CASSQETGTGVYGYTF
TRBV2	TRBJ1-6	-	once	TGTGCCAGCAGTGAAAGGGGTATCCTAGGCTCACCCCTCCACTTT	CASSERGILGSPLHF
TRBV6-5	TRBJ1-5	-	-	TGTGCCAGCAGCACAGGGTTGAATCAGCCCCAGCATTTT	CASSTGLNQPQHF
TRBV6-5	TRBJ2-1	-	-	TGTGCCAGCAGTTACTCGAACAGGGAAAATGAGCAGTTCTTC	CASSYSNRENEQFF
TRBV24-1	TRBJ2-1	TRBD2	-	TGTGCCACCAGTCGGACTAGCGAATACAATGAGCAGTTCTTC	CATSRTSEYNEQFF
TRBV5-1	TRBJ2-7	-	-	TGCGCCAGCAGCTTGGAAGCAGGGCCTACCTACGAGCAGTACTTC	CASSLEAGPTYEQYF
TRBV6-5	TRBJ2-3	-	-	TGTGCCAGCAGTTACGCAGGGTACACGGATACGCAGTATTTT	CASSYAGYTDTQYF
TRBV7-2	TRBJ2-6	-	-	TGTGCCAGCAGCACCAGGGCCTCCGCGGTGGGGGCCAACGTCCTGACTTTC	CASSTRASAVGANVLTF
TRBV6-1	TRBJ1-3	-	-	TGTGCCAGCAGTGAAGCAAGCGACAGCTCTGGAAACACCATATATTTT	CASSEASDSSGNTIYF
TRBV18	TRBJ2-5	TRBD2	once	TGTGCCAGCTCAGCTAGCGGGAGTGAGACCCAGTACTTC	CASSASGSETQYF
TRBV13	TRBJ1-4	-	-	TGTGCCAGCAGCTTGGGATATGAGGGAGGGGAAGAAAAACTGTTTTTT	CASSLGYEGGEEKLFF
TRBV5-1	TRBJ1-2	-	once	TGCGCCAGCAGCTTGGGAGCGTCCTTGGATGGCTACACCTTC	CASSLGASLDGYTF